Sequencing of this TCR beta chain was carried out in a study of blood T cell repertoires in COVID-19. Only in-frame clones appear in the TCRdb table, and some are missing; sequencing was by immunoSEQ multiplex PCR. The data hold 300,000 to 400,000 clones, with 87% observed a single time. Sequenced: peripheral blood. This TCR was sampled from a man aged 50 to 60 with active or convalescent COVID-19.

The CDR3 reads CASSPFGGGGPAKNIQYF. In nucleotides, the CDR3 is TGTGCCAGTAGTCCATTCGGGGGCGGGGGCCCAGCCAAAAACATTCAGTACTTC. V and J are TRBV19 and TRBJ2-4, with a possible D match to TRBD2 (7 bases). Germline V lookup: CDR1 LNHDA, CDR2 SQIVND (reference sequence). The V end was cut by 5 bases, the J end by 0 bases, with 20 bases between. The CDR3 length is 18 residues.